This entry lists 13 T cell receptor beta chains sequenced from one sample in a study of OX40 agonist ivuxolimab in advanced cancers. Measured with immunoSEQ multiplex PCR; TCRdb has only the in-frame clones, and not every one. The table records 90,000 or so clones, roughly nine tenths of them present only once. This sample comprised CD4+ or CD8+ T cells sorted from blood, obtained in a trial of the OX40 agonist ivuxolimab. These receptors originate from an adult with an advanced solid tumor such as melanoma, head and neck, liver or kidney cancer.

V and J are TRBV5-1 and TRBJ2-5; D gene ambiguous. CDR3 length: 15 amino acids. Between the trimmed V and J ends, which lost 3 bases and 2 bases, there was a span of 14 bases. CDR1 is SGHRS, CDR2 YFSETQ, per germline. DNA of the CDR3: TGCGCCAGCAGCTCTGGAATCGTCGGACAAGAGACCCAGTACTTC. Amino acids: CASSSGIVGQETQYF.

The V and J genes are TRBV5-4 and TRBJ1-1, with D perhaps matching TRBD1 (6 bases). The CDR3 has 13 residues. V shed 0 bases and J shed 6 bases, with 9 bases lying between them. Germline V gene lookup returns CDR1 SGHNT and CDR2 YYREEE (reference sequence). As DNA, the CDR3 is TGTGCCAGCAGCTTGGACAGGGTGGCTGAAGCTTTCTTT. Translation: CASSLDRVAEAFF. Full variable domain (outside the CDR3, taken from reference TRBV5-4 and TRBJ1-1): ETGVTQSPTHLIKTRGQQVTLRCSSQSGHNTVSWYQQALGQGPQFIFQYYREEENGRGNFPPRFSGLQFPNYSSELNVNALELDDSALYLCASSLDRVAEAFFGQGTRLTVV.

This clone was seen only once. The V gene is TRBV6-5, the J gene TRBJ2-7; no definite D call. Germline V gene data show CDR1 as MNHEY and CDR2 as SVGAGI. V was pared by 7 bases and J by 4 bases, with 11 bases between. The CDR3 consists of 12 residues. Written as DNA, the CDR3 is TGTGCCAGCACGCCAAAGGAGTACGAGCAGTACTTC. Amino acids: CASTPKEYEQYF.

The V and J genes are TRBV28 and TRBJ2-1, with 9 bases identical to TRBD2. Germline CDR1 and CDR2: MDHEN and SYDVKM. This CDR3 region has 12 residues. V lost 6 bases and J lost 14; bases outside the gene matches: 8. The CDR3 DNA reads as TGTGCCAGCAGATTTAGCGGGAGACGAGAGTTCTTC. Translating gives CASRFSGRREFF.

Here the CDR3 DNA reads TGTGCCAGCAGTCCCTTAGCGGGGGCCTCCTACGAGCAGTACTTC. It is translated as CASSPLAGASYEQYF. The chain is built from TRBV28 and TRBJ2-7; TRBD2 matches 9 bases. Trimming removed 5 bases from V and 0 bases from J; junction bases left unmatched: 5. CDR1 and CDR2 (germline): MDHEN, SYDVKM. The CDR3 is 15 residues long.

The rearrangement joins TRBV5-1 to TRBJ2-2, with 8 bases matching TRBD2. Germline V gives CDR1 SGHRS, CDR2 YFSETQ. The CDR3 runs to 15 residues. The V segment lost 0 bases and the J segment 4 bases; nucleotides outside the gene matches: 2. DNA for the CDR3: TGCGCCAGCAGCTTGGACGGGAGGGCCACCGGGGAGCTGTTTTTT. This gives the protein CASSLDGRATGELFF.

The chain has TRBV2 and TRBJ1-2; 8 bases fit TRBD1. The trim removed 6 bases at V and 6 bases at J, leaving 9 bases unmatched. This CDR3 contains 14 residues. CDR1 and CDR2 (germline): SNHLY, FYNNEI. CDR3 DNA sequence: TGTGCCAGCAGAGACGGCAGGACAGGGCATGGCTACACCTTC. Amino acids: CASRDGRTGHGYTF.

This clone was observed once. Here the CDR3 reads CASSVGYVGANTGELFF. CDR3 coding DNA: TGTGCCAGCAGCGTAGGTTATGTCGGGGCGAACACCGGGGAGCTGTTTTTT. The rearrangement joins TRBV7-8 to TRBJ2-2, with D maybe TRBD2 (5 bases). V was clipped by 5 bases and J by 0 bases, with 16 bases between them. The CDR3 spans 17 residues. CDR1 is SGHVS and CDR2 is FQNEAQ in the germline V gene. Supplemented by reference TRBV7-8 and TRBJ2-2, the full variable domain reads GAGVSQSPRYKVAKRGQDVALRCDPISGHVSLFWYQQALGQGPEFLTYFQNEAQLDKSGLPSDRFFAERPEGSVSTLKIQRTQQEDSAVYLCASSVGYVGANTGELFFGEGSRLTVL.

J is TRBJ1-1 and V is TRBV7-9; maybe TRBD1 (5 bases). This CDR3 region has 13 residues. The V end was cut by 5 bases, the J end by 5 bases, with 12 bases between. Germline lookup yields CDR1 SEHNR and CDR2 FQNEAQ (reference sequence). CDR3 sequence reads: CASSEGGGTEAFF. The CDR3 DNA sequence: TGTGCCAGCAGCGAAGGTGGGGGTACTGAAGCTTTCTTT.

The gene calls are TRBV9 and TRBJ1-2; the match to TRBD1 covers 8 bases. With 0 bases clipped from V and 3 bases from J, the junction kept 7 bases outside the gene matches. Germline assignment: CDR1 SGDLS and CDR2 YYNGEE. This CDR3 is 16 amino acids long. The CDR3, as DNA: TGTGCCAGCAGCGTAGCGGAGACAGGGGTCTACTATGGCTACACCTTC. Protein: CASSVAETGVYYGYTF.

In its sample, this clone was seen once. This chain uses TRBV30 with TRBJ1-2, with unresolved D. Germline CDR1 is GTSNPN and CDR2 is SVGIG (reference sequence). V lost 5 bases and J 7 bases, leaving 14 bases between the germline ends. CDR3 length equals 12 residues. The CDR3, as DNA: TGTGCCTGGTCCCTGGTAGGGAGTGGCTACACCTTC. It translates to CAWSLVGSGYTF. Full variable domain (remainder filled in from reference TRBV30 and TRBJ1-2): SQTIHQWPATLVQPVGSPLSLECTVEGTSNPNLYWYRQAAGRGLQLLFYSVGIGQISSEVPQNLSASRPQDRQFILSSKKLLLSDSGFYLCAWSLVGSGYTFGSGTRLTVV.

The chain links TRBV7-9 to TRBJ2-1; 13 bases are a match to TRBD2. CDR3 length: 15 amino acids. Trimming removed 4 bases from V and 9 bases from J; junction bases left unmatched: 6. The germline V gene has CDR1 SEHNR and CDR2 FQNEAQ (reference sequence). Here the CDR3 DNA reads TGTGCCAGCAGCTCGGGACTAGCGGGATTAGTTGAGCAGTTCTTC. Translating gives CASSSGLAGLVEQFF.

The V and J genes are TRBV7-2 and TRBJ1-3; 11 bases agree with TRBD1. Germline values: CDR1 SGHTA, CDR2 FQGNSA. This CDR3 contains 15 residues. V lost 5 bases and J lost 4; bases outside the gene matches: 4. The CDR3 DNA sequence: TGTGCCAGCAGCGTAGGGACAGGGGGAGGAAACACCATATATTTT. Its translation is CASSVGTGGGNTIYF.